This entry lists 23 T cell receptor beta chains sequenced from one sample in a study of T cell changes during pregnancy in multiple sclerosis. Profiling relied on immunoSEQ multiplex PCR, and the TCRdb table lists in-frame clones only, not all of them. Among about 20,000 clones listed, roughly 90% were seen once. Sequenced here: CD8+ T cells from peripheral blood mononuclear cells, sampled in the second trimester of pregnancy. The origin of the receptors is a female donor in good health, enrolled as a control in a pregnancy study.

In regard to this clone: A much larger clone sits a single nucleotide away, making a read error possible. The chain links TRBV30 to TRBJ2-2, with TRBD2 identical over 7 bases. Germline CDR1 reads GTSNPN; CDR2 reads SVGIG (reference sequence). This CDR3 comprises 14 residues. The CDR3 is CARSEREEGGELFF. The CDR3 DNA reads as TGTGCCCGGAGCGAACGGGAGGAAGGCGGGGAGCTGTTTTTT.

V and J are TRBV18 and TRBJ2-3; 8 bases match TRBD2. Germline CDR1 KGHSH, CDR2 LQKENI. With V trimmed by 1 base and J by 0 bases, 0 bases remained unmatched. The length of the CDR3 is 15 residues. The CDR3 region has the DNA TGTGCCAGCTCACCACTAGCGGGGAGCACAGATACGCAGTATTTT. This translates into CASSPLAGSTDTQYF.

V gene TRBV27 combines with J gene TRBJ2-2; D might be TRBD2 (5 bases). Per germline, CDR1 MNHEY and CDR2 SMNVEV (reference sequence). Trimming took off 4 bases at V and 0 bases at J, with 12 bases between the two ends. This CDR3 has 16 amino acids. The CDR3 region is CASSYKADANTGELFF. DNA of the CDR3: TGTGCCAGCAGTTATAAAGCGGACGCGAACACCGGGGAGCTGTTTTTT.

CDR3 bases: TGTGCCAGCAGGGTAGCGGTCGGGCTAGCGGCCGGGGTCTCAAATGAGCAGTTCTTC. Translation gives CASRVAVGLAAGVSNEQFF. V usage is TRBV7-2 and J usage is TRBJ2-1; TRBD2 matches 7 bases. The J segment lost 7 bases and the V segment lost 6 bases, leaving 24 bases of the junction unmatched. This CDR3 has 19 amino acids. Per the germline V gene, CDR1 is SGHTA and CDR2 is FQGNSA.

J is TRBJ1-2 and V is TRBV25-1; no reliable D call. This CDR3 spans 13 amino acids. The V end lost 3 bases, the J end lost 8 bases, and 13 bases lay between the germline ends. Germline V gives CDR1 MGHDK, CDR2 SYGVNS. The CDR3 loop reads CASSDPGLKGYTF. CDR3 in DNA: TGTGCCAGCAGTGACCCCGGACTTAAAGGCTACACCTTC.

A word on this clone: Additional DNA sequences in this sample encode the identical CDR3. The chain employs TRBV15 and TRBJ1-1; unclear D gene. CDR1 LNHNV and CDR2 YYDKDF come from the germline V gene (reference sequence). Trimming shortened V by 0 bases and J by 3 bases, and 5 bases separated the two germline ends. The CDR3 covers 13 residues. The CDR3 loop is CATSRERYTEAFF. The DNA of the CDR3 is TGTGCCACCAGCAGAGAGAGGTACACTGAAGCTTTCTTT.

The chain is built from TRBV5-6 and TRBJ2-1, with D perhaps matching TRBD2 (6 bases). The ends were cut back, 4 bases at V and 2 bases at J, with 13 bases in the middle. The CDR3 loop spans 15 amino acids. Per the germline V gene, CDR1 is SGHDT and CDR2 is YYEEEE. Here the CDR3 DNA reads TGTGCCAGCAGCCTACCCGGGAGTGCCTACAATGAGCAGTTCTTC. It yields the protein CASSLPGSAYNEQFF.

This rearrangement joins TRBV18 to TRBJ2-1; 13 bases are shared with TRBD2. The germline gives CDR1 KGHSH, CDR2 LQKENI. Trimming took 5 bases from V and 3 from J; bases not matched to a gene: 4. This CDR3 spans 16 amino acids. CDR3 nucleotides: TGTGCCAGCTCAGGACTAGCGGGAGATCTCTACAATGAGCAGTTCTTC. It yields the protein CASSGLAGDLYNEQFF.

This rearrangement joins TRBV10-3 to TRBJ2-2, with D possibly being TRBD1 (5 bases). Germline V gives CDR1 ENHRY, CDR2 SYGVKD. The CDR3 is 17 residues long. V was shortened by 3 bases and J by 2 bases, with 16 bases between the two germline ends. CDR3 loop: CAISDPTRQINTGELFF. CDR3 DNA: TGTGCCATCAGTGACCCCACCAGACAGATAAACACCGGGGAGCTGTTTTTT.

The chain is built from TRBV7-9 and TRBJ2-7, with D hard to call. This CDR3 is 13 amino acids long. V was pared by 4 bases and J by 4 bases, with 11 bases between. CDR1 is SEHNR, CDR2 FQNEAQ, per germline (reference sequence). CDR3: CASSSSEAYEQYF. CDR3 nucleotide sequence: TGTGCCAGCAGCTCCTCAGAAGCGTACGAGCAGTACTTC. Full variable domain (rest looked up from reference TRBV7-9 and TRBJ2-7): DTGVSQNPRHKITKRGQNVTFRCDPISEHNRLYWYRQTLGQGPEFLTYFQNEAQLEKSRLLSDRFSAERPKGSFSTLEIQRTEQGDSAMYLCASSSSEAYEQYFGPGTRLTVT.

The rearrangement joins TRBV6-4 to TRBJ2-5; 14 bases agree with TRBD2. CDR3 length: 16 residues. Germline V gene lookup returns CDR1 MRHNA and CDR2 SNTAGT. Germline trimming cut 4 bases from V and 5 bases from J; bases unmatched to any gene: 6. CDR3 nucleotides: TGTGCCAGCAGTGCGACTAGCGGGGGGGCCGGCGAGACCCAGTACTTC. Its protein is CASSATSGGAGETQYF.

The CDR3 sequence is CASSGQLVDTQYF. The CDR3 DNA reads TGTGCCAGCAGCGGACAACTAGTCGATACGCAGTATTTT. The rearrangement uses TRBV9 and TRBJ2-3; possibly TRBD2 for D (5 bases). The CDR3 spans 13 residues. V lost 3 bases, J lost 6 bases, and 11 bases lay in between. Germline CDR1 reads SGDLS; CDR2 reads YYNGEE.

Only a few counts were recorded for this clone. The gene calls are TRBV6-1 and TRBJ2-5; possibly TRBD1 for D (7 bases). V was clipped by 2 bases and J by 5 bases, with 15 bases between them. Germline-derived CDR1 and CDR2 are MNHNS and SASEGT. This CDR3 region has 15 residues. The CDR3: CASSEFSGGMETQYF. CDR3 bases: TGTGCCAGCAGTGAATTCTCAGGGGGGATGGAGACCCAGTACTTC.

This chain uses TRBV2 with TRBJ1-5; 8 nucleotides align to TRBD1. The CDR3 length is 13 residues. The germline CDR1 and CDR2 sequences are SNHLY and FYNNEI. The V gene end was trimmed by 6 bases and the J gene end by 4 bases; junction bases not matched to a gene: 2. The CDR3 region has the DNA TGTGCCAGCAGGGGACAGGCGAATCAGCCCCAGCATTTT. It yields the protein CASRGQANQPQHF.

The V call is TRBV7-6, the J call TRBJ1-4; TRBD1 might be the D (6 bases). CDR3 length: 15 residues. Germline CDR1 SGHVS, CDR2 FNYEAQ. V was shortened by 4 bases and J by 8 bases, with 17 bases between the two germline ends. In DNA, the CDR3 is TGTGCCAGCAGCTCCAACGACAGGTTGGACGAAAAACTGTTTTTT. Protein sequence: CASSSNDRLDEKLFF. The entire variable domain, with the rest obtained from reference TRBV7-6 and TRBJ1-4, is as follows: GAGVSQSPRYKVTKRGQDVALRCDPISGHVSLYWYRQALGQGPEFLTYFNYEAQQDKSGLPNDRFSAERPEGSISTLTIQRTEQRDSAMYRCASSSNDRLDEKLFFGSGTQLSVL.

The CDR3 DNA sequence: TGTGCCAGCAGCTTAGTCCTAGCTGGGCCCACAGATACGCAGTATTTT. This codes for CASSLVLAGPTDTQYF. The V call is TRBV7-9, the J call TRBJ2-3; the D gene is possibly TRBD2 (5 bases). The CDR3 sequence is 16 residues long. Looked up from germline, CDR1 is SEHNR and CDR2 is FQNEAQ (reference sequence). The V and J ends lost 1 base and 2 bases respectively, with 13 bases between them.

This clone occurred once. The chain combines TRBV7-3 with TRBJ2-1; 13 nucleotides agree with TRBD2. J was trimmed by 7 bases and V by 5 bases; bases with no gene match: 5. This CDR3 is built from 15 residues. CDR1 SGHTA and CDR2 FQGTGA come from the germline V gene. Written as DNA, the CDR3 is TGTGCCAGCAGCCATGGACTAGCGGGAGCGAATGAGCAGTTCTTC. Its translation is CASSHGLAGANEQFF.

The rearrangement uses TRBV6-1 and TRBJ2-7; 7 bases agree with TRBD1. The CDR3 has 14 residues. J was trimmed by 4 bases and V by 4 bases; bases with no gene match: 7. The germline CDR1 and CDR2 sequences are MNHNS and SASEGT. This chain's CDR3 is CASSVRGLVYEQYF. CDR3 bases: TGTGCCAGCAGTGTAAGGGGGCTGGTGTACGAGCAGTACTTC.

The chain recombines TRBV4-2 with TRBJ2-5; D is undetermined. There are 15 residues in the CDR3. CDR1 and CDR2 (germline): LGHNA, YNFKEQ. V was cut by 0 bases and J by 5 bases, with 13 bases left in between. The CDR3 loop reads CASSQEIVSSETQYF. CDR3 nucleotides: TGTGCCAGCAGCCAAGAAATCGTTAGCTCGGAGACCCAGTACTTC.

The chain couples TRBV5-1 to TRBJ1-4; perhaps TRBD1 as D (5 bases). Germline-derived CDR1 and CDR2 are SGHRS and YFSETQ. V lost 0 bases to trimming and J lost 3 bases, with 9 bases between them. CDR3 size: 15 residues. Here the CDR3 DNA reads TGCGCCAGCAGCTTGGAAGGGGTGTCTAATGAAAAACTGTTTTTT. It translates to CASSLEGVSNEKLFF.

CDR3 DNA: TGTGCCAGCAGTGGACAGACCTACGAGCAGTACTTC. It codes for CASSGQTYEQYF. The chain employs TRBV6-1 and TRBJ2-7; perhaps TRBD1 as D (5 bases). Germline V CDR1 and CDR2: MNHNS, SASEGT. The length of the CDR3 is 12 residues. Trimming took off 4 bases at V and 2 bases at J, with 6 bases between the two ends.

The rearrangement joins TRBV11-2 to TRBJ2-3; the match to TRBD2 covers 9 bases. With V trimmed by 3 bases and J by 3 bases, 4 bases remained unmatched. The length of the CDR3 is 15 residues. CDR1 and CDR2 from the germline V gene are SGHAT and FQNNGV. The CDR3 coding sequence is TGTGCCAGCAGCTTGGCGGGAGGGTGGACAGATACGCAGTATTTT. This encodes CASSLAGGWTDTQYF. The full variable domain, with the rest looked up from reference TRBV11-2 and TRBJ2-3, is EAGVAQSPRYKIIEKRQSVAFWCNPISGHATLYWYQQILGQGPKLLIQFQNNGVVDDSQLPKDRFSAERLKGVDSTLKIQPAKLEDSAVYLCASSLAGGWTDTQYFGPGTRLTVL.

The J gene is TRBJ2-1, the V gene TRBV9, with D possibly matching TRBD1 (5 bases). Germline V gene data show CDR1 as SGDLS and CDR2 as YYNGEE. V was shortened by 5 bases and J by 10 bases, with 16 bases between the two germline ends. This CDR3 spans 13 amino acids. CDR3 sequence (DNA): TGTGCCAGCAGAGGGGCTAGTCCCTGGGAGCAGTTCTTC. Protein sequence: CASRGASPWEQFF.